The 20 T cell receptor beta chains below all came from one sample that was sequenced in a study of response to subunit inactivated influenza vaccine. TCRdb used MiXCR to reprocess the RT-PCR reads, holding one entry per CDR3 protein. The sample carries under 550,000 distinct CDR3 sequences, 7.5% to 8.5% recorded once. Sequences were derived from PBMCs from blood, sampled about 24 months after vaccination. Every receptor here comes from a man aged 50-75 years who received an inactivated influenza vaccine.

V usage is TRBV4-2 and J usage is TRBJ2-3; D is unresolved. Trimming removed 2 bases at V and 3 bases at J, with 9 bases between. The length of the CDR3 is 14 residues. CDR1 and CDR2 from the germline V gene are LGHNA and YNFKEQ. The CDR3 DNA reads as TGTGCCAGCAGCCAACCTCCCCCGACAGATACGCAGTATTTT. It codes for CASSQPPPTDTQYF.

Only a few counts were recorded for this clonotype. This sequence joins TRBV4-2 and TRBJ1-2; no firm D call. The CDR3 is 13 amino acids. Germline loops: CDR1 LGHNA, CDR2 YNFKEQ. V was pared by 0 bases and J by 0 bases, with 2 bases between. The CDR3 DNA reads TGTGCCAGCAGCCAAGACGCTAACTATGGCTACACCTTC. This sequence encodes CASSQDANYGYTF.

The table lists this clonotype with many counts. J is TRBJ1-2 and V is TRBV12-3 or TRBV12-4; D might be TRBD1 (5 bases). The V end lost 5 bases, the J end lost 3 bases, and 10 bases lay between the germline ends. This CDR3 has 13 residues. The CDR3 sequence is CASSLDSYYGYTF. Written as DNA, the CDR3 is TGTGCCAGCAGTCTTGACAGTTACTATGGCTACACCTTC.

Remarks on this clonotype: The CDR3 does not end in the conserved phenylalanine or tryptophan, so this is likely a read error. The chain employs TRBV18 and TRBJ2-5, with D hard to call. The V end lost 6 bases, the J end lost 5 bases, and 19 bases lay between the germline ends. In germline, CDR1 is KGHSH, CDR2 LQKENI. This CDR3 contains 15 residues. The chain's CDR3 is CASSGPKQRAETQYY. The CDR3 nucleotides are TGTGCCAGCTCTGGTCCAAAGCAAAGAGCGGAGACCCAGTACTAC.

The J gene is TRBJ2-1, the V gene TRBV18; TRBD2 aligns across 9 bases. Looked up from germline, CDR1 is KGHSH and CDR2 is LQKENI. Trimming cost V 4 bases and J 6 bases; bases outside gene matches: 7. The CDR3 extends over 15 amino acids. CDR3 coding DNA: TGTGCCAGCTCACTTACGACTAGCGGATTCAATGAGCAGTTCTTC. This encodes CASSLTTSGFNEQFF. The variable domain in full, with the rest retrieved from reference TRBV18 and TRBJ2-1, is NAGVMQNPRHLVRRRGQEARLRCSPMKGHSHVYWYRQLPEEGLKFMVYLQKENIIDESGMPKERFSAEFPKEGPSILRIQQVVRGDSAAYFCASSLTTSGFNEQFFGPGTRLTVL.

V gene TRBV20-1 combines with J gene TRBJ2-7; TRBD2 might be the D (6 bases). Germline CDR1 DFQATT, CDR2 SNEGSKA (reference sequence). The CDR3 length is 15 residues. V was trimmed by 0 bases and J by 3 bases, leaving 15 bases between them. The CDR3 is CSARDPAGIVYEQYF. DNA for the CDR3: TGCAGTGCTAGAGATCCGGCGGGAATCGTCTACGAGCAGTACTTC.

This clonotype was seen a handful of times. This chain uses TRBV25-1 with TRBJ2-7, with D possibly matching TRBD2 (5 bases). Trimming pared 0 bases from V and 0 bases from J, leaving 15 bases between. Germline V lookup: CDR1 MGHDK, CDR2 SYGVNS. The CDR3 runs to 17 residues. The CDR3 loop reads CASSEYRAGESSYEQYF. The CDR3 DNA reads TGTGCCAGCAGTGAATATAGGGCGGGCGAGAGCTCCTACGAGCAGTACTTC.

This clonotype was detected only a few times. The chain couples TRBV4-1 to TRBJ2-4, with D perhaps given as TRBD1 or TRBD2 (5 bases each). The CDR3 runs to 17 residues. V lost 0 bases and J lost 3, with 15 bases in between. Germline V lookup: CDR1 MGHRA, CDR2 YSYEKL. In DNA form, the CDR3 reads TGCGCCAGCAGCCAAGAAATCTCGGGGCTCGGCAAAAACATTCAGTACTTC. Amino acids: CASSQEISGLGKNIQYF.

In its sample, this clonotype was seen a few times. The chain has TRBV21-1 and TRBJ2-1; the table's D call TRBD2 went unverified against the DNA. TRBV21-1 is deemed a pseudogene. The CDR3 has 14 amino acids. CDR3 in amino acids: CASSIRYSDNEQFF. CDR3 DNA: TGTGCCAGCAGCATCCGGTATAGCGACAATGAGCAGTTCTTC.

The rearrangement links TRBV5-1 to TRBJ2-7, with 7 bases lining up with TRBD1. This CDR3 contains 15 residues. The V segment lost 2 bases and the J segment 2 bases; nucleotides outside the gene matches: 7. Germline V gene lookup returns CDR1 SGHRS and CDR2 YFSETQ. CDR3 in amino acids: CASSLGTVDAYEQYF. The CDR3 DNA reads TGCGCCAGCAGCTTAGGGACAGTGGATGCCTACGAGCAGTACTTC.

This clonotype was counted a few times. One end of the junction fails to match germline, which may point to a read error. CDR3 nucleotides: TGCTGTGCCACCACCGGGCTAGCGGCCGTTAACCAAGAGACCCAGTACTTC. As protein: CCATTGLAAVNQETQYF. The gene calls are TRBV20-1 and TRBJ2-5; TRBD2 matches at 7 bases. This CDR3 comprises 17 residues. Germline-derived CDR1 and CDR2 are DFQATT and SNEGSKA (reference sequence).

This clonotype showed up many times. The chain employs TRBV12-3 or TRBV12-4 and TRBJ2-1, with 10 bases that match TRBD2. The V segment lost 3 bases and the J segment 5 bases; nucleotides outside the gene matches: 19. The CDR3 covers 20 residues. In DNA, the CDR3 is TGTGCCAGCAGTTTGGTCCAGCGGGGGGGAACCCAGCCTCGCCACAATGAGCAGTTCTTC. The encoded protein is CASSLVQRGGTQPRHNEQFF.

This clonotype was detected ten times or more. This chain joins TRBV9 and TRBJ2-7, with D hard to call. V was trimmed by 5 bases and J by 1 base, leaving 7 bases between them. The germline gives CDR1 SGDLS, CDR2 YYNGEE. The CDR3 runs to 12 residues. The CDR3 DNA reads TGTGCCAGCAGTGGTGTGTCCTACGAGCAGTACTTC. Encoded protein: CASSGVSYEQYF.

This clonotype was detected a few times. V gene TRBV29-1 combines with J gene TRBJ2-1; 9 nucleotides agree with TRBD2. CDR1 SQVTM and CDR2 ANQGSEA come from the germline V gene. Unmatched junction bases numbered 5, after V lost 3 bases and J lost 5 bases. The CDR3 runs 14 residues. The CDR3 loop reads CSVEGRLADNEQFF. CDR3 in DNA: TGCAGCGTTGAGGGCAGACTAGCGGACAATGAGCAGTTCTTC.

This clonotype showed up just a few times. This rearrangement joins TRBV27 to TRBJ1-5; no clear D. The germline V and J ends were trimmed by 4 bases and 6 bases, with 10 bases remaining between them. This CDR3 has 13 amino acids. Germline CDR1 and CDR2: MNHEY and SMNVEV (reference sequence). CDR3 in amino acids: CASSSDWSQPQHF. The CDR3 DNA reads TGTGCCAGCAGTTCGGACTGGAGTCAGCCCCAGCATTTT.

This clonotype was seen at least ten times. The rearrangement links TRBV5-1 to TRBJ2-5, with unresolved D. The ends were cut back, 4 bases at V and 2 bases at J, with 9 bases in the middle. Germline lookup yields CDR1 SGHRS and CDR2 YFSETQ. This CDR3 has 13 residues. CDR3 sequence: CASSKAQQETQYF. The CDR3 DNA follows: TGCGCCAGCAGCAAAGCGCAACAAGAGACCCAGTACTTC.

This clonotype was recorded a few times. V is TRBV7-2 and J is TRBJ2-5; D possibly corresponds to TRBD2 (5 bases). The CDR3 has 13 residues. Germline-derived CDR1 and CDR2 are SGHTA and FQGNSA. V gave up 7 bases and J gave up 3 bases, with 12 bases separating them. CDR3 bases: TGTGCCAGCACCTTGGGAGAAAAAGAGACCCAGTACTTC. This codes for CASTLGEKETQYF.

V is TRBV5-6 and J is TRBJ2-1, with D perhaps TRBD1 (6 bases). The CDR3 extends over 11 amino acids. Germline values: CDR1 SGHDT, CDR2 YYEEEE. V was shortened by 4 bases and J by 10 bases, with 9 bases between the two germline ends. DNA of the CDR3: TGTGCCAGCAGCATCACAGGGGAGCAGTTCTTC. It specifies CASSITGEQFF.

Only a few counts were recorded for this clonotype. V gene TRBV30 combines with J gene TRBJ1-4, with 7 bases that match TRBD1. This CDR3 has 13 residues. CDR1 is GTSNPN, CDR2 SVGIG, per germline (reference sequence). V dropped 0 bases and J dropped 8; count of bases not matched to a gene: 3. Here the CDR3 DNA reads TGTGCCTGGAGTGTAAAGGGACAGGAAAAACTGTTTTTT. It yields the protein CAWSVKGQEKLFF.

This clonotype came up a few times. V and J are TRBV29-1 and TRBJ2-7, with 9 bases aligning to TRBD1. The CDR3 spans 12 residues. V was clipped by 7 bases and J by 5 bases; unmatched bases: 6. Germline V gene data show CDR1 as SQVTM and CDR2 as ANQGSEA. The DNA for the CDR3 is TGCAGCGGTAGGGACAGGGTGGACGAGCAGTACTTC. Translated: CSGRDRVDEQYF.